These 3 T cell receptor beta chains share one sample of origin, sequenced in a study of identical twins. One entry per CDR3 protein results from TCRdb running MiXCR on the 5' RACE reads. The data hold 1.5 million to 2 million distinct CDR3 sequences, with under 35% observed a single time. Sequencing was carried out using cord blood. These receptors originate from a newborn girl in good health.

A single count supports this clonotype. The V and J genes are TRBV12-5 and TRBJ1-1, with 7 bases fitting TRBD1. The V and J ends lost 6 bases and 5 bases, in that order; junction bases with no gene match: 3. Germline V gene lookup returns CDR1 LGHNT and CDR2 FRNRAP. The CDR3 is made up of 12 amino acids. The CDR3, as DNA: TGTGCTAGTGGCACAGGGGTTACTGAAGCTTTCTTT. Its translation: CASGTGVTEAFF.

The chain uses TRBV20-1 and TRBJ2-1; 8 nucleotides match TRBD2. CDR1 and CDR2 from the germline V gene are DFQATT and SNEGSKA (reference sequence). This CDR3 spans 22 amino acids. J was trimmed by 9 bases and V by 3 bases; bases with no gene match: 34. The CDR3 loop is CSASNVVGTGLARAPFGREQFF. Here the CDR3 DNA reads TGCAGTGCTAGCAACGTGGTGGGGACTGGACTAGCTAGGGCCCCATTTGGTCGTGAGCAGTTCTTC.

This clonotype was counted between two and nine times. The rearrangement links TRBV9 to TRBJ1-6, with D possibly matching TRBD1 (5 bases). Per germline, CDR1 SGDLS and CDR2 YYNGEE. The CDR3 consists of 15 residues. V lost 4 bases to trimming and J lost 5 bases, with 13 bases between them. As DNA, the CDR3 is TGTGCCAGCAGCCGACTGGACACGGATAATTCACCCCTCCACTTT. Protein product: CASSRLDTDNSPLHF. The variable domain in full, completed from reference TRBV9 and TRBJ1-6, reads DSGVTQTPKHLITATGQRVTLRCSPRSGDLSVYWYQQSLDQGLQFLIQYYNGEERAKGNILERFSAQQFPDLHSELNLSSLELGDSALYFCASSRLDTDNSPLHFGNGTRLTVT.